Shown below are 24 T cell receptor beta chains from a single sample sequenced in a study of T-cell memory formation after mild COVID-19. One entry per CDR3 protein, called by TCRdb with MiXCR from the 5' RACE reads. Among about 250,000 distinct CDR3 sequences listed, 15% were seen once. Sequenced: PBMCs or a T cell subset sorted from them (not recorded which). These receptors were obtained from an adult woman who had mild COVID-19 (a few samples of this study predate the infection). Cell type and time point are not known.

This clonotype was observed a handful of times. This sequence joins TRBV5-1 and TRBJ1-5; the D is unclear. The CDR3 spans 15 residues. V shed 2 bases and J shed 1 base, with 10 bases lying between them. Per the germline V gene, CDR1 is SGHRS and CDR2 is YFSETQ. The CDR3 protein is CASSFGYGSNQPQHF. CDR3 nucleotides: TGCGCCAGCAGCTTCGGGTACGGCAGCAATCAGCCCCAGCATTTT.

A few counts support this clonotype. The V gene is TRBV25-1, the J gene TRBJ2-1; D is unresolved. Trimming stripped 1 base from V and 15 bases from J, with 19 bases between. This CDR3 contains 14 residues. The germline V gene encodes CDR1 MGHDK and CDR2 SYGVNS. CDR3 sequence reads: CASSESGIESMAFF. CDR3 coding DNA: TGTGCCAGCAGTGAATCCGGTATTGAAAGCATGGCGTTCTTC.

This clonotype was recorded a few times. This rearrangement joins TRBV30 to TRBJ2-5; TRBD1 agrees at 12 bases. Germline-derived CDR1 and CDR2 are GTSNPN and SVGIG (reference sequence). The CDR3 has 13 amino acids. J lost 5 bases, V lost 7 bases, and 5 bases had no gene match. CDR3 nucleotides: TGTGCCTTGGGACAGGGGGCTTTGGAGACCCAGTACTTC. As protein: CALGQGALETQYF.

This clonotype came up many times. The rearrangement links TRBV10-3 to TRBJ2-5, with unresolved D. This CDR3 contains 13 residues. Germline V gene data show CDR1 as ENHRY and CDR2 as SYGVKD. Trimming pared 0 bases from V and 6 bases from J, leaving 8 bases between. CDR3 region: CAISESPLQTQYF. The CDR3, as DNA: TGTGCCATCAGTGAGTCACCGCTCCAGACCCAGTACTTC.

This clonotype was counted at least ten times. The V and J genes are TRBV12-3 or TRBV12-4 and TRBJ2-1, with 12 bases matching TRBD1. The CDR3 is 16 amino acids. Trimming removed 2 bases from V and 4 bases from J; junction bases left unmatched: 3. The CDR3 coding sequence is TGTGCCAGCAGTTTATGGGACAGGGGGCTATACAATGAGCAGTTCTTC. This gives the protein CASSLWDRGLYNEQFF.

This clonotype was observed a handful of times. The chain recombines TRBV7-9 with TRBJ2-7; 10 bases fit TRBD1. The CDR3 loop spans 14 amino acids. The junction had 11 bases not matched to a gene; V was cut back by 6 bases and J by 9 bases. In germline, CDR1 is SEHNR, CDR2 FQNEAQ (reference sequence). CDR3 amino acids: CASSFTDRGSGQYF. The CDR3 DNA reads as TGTGCCAGCAGTTTTACGGACAGGGGGTCGGGGCAGTACTTC.

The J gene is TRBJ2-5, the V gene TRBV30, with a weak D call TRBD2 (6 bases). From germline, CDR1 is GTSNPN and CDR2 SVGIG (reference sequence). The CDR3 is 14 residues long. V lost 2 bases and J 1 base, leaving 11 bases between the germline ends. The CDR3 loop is CAWSKGLGQETQYF. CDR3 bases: TGTGCCTGGAGTAAGGGACTTGGCCAAGAGACCCAGTACTTC.

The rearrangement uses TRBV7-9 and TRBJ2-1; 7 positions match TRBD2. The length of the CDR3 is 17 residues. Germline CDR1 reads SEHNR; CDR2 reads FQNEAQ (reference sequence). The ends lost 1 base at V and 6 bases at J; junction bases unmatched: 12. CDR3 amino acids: CASSLGGSGMGSNEQFF. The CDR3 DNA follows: TGTGCCAGCAGCTTAGGAGGAAGCGGGATGGGTTCCAATGAGCAGTTCTTC. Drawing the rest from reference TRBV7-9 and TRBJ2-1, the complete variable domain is DTGVSQNPRHKITKRGQNVTFRCDPISEHNRLYWYRQTLGQGPEFLTYFQNEAQLEKSRLLSDRFSAERPKGSFSTLEIQRTEQGDSAMYLCASSLGGSGMGSNEQFFGPGTRLTVL.

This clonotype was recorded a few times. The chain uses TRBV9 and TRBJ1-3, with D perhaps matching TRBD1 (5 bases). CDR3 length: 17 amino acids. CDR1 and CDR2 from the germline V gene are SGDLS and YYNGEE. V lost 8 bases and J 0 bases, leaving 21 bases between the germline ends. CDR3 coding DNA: TGTGCCAGTACCCGGGACTCCACACCAACCTCTGGAAACACCATATATTTT. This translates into CASTRDSTPTSGNTIYF.

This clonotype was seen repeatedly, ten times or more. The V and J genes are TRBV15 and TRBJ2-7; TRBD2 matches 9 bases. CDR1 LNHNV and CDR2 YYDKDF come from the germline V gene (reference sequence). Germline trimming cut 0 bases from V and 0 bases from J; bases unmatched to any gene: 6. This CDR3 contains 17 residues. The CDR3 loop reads CATSREASGALSYEQYF. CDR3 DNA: TGTGCCACCAGCAGAGAGGCTAGCGGGGCCCTCTCCTACGAGCAGTACTTC.

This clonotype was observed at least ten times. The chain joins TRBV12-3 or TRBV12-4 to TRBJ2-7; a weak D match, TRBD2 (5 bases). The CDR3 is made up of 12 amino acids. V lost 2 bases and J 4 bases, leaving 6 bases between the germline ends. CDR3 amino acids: CASSLSGYEQYF. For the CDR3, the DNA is TGTGCCAGCAGTTTATCGGGGTACGAGCAGTACTTC.

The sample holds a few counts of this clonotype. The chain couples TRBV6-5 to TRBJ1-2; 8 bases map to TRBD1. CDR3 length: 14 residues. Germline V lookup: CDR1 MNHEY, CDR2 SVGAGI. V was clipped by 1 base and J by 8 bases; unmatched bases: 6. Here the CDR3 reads CASSYYGQGGGYTF. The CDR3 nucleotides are TGTGCCAGCAGTTACTATGGACAGGGCGGAGGCTACACCTTC.

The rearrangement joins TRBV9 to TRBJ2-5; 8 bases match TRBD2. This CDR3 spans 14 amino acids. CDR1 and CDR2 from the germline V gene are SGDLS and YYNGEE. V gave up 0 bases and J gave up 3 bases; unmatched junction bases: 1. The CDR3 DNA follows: TGTGCCAGCAGCGTAGAAGCGGGGGAAGAGACCCAGTACTTC. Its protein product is CASSVEAGEETQYF.

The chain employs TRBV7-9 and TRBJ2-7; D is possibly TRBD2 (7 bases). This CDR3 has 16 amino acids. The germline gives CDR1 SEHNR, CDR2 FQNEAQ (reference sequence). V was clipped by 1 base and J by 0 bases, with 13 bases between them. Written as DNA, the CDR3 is TGTGCCAGCAGCTTAGTGTCAGCGGGACACTCCTACGAGCAGTACTTC. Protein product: CASSLVSAGHSYEQYF.

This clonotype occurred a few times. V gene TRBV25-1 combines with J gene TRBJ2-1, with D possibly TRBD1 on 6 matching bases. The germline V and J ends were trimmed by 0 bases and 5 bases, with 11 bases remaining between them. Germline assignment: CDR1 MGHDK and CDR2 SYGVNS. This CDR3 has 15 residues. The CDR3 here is CASSEYRQGNNEQFF. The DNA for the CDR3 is TGTGCCAGCAGTGAATATCGGCAGGGGAACAATGAGCAGTTCTTC.

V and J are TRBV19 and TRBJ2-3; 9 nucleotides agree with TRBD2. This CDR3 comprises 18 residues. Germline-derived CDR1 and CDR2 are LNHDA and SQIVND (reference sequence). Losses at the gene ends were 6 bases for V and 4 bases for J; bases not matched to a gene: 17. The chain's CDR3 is CASSRGDSWRGGPDTQYF. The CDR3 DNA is TGTGCCAGTAGCCGCGGGGACTCGTGGCGGGGGGGCCCAGATACGCAGTATTTT.

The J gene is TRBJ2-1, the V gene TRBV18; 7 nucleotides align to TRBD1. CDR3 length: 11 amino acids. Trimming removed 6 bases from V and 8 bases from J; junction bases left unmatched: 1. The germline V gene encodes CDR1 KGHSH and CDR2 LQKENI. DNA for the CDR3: TGTGCCAGCTCCCAGGGGGATGAGCAGTTCTTC. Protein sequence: CASSQGDEQFF.

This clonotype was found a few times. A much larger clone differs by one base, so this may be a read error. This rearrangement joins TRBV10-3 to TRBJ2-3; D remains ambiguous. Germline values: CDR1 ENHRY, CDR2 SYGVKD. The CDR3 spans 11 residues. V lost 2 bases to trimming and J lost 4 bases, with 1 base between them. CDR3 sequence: CAISEADTQYF. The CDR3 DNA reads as TGTGCCATCAGTGAGGCAGATACGCAGTATTTT.

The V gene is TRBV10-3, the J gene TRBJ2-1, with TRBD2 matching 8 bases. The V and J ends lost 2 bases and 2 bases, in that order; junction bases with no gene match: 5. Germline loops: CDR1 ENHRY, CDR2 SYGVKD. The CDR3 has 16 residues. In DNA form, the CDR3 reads TGTGCCATCAGTGAGGGTACTAGCGGACCCTACAATGAGCAGTTCTTC. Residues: CAISEGTSGPYNEQFF.

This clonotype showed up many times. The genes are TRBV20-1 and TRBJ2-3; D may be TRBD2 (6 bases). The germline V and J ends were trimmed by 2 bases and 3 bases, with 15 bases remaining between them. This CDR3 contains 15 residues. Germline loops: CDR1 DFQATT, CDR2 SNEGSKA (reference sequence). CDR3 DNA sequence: TGCAGTGCTAGAAGGGACTCCCCAGGTACAGATACGCAGTATTTT. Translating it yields CSARRDSPGTDTQYF.

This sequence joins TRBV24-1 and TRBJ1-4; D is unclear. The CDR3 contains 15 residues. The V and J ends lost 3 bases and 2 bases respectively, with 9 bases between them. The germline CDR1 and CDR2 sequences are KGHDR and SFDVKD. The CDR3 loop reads CATSDQTATNEKLFF. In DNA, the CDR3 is TGTGCCACCAGTGATCAGACTGCTACTAATGAAAAACTGTTTTTT.

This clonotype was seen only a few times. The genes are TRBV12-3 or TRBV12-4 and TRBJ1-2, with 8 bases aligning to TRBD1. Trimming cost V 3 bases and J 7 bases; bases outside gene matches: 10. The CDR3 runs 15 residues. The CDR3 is CASSLHPGGGGGYTF. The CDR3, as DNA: TGTGCCAGCAGTTTGCATCCAGGGGGCGGGGGTGGCTACACCTTC.

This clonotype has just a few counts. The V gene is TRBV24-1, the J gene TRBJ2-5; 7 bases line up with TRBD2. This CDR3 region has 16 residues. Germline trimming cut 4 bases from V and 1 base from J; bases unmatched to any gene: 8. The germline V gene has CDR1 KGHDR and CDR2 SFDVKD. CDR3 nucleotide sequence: TGTGCCACCAGTGACTCCGGGACTACATTCCAAGAGACCCAGTACTTC. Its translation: CATSDSGTTFQETQYF.

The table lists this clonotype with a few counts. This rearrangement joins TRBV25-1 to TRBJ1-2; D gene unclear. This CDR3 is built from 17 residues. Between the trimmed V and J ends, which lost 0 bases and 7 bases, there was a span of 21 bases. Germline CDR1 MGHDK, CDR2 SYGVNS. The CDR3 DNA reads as TGTGCCAGCAGTGAATATGATTCCCCGGGCTTTAGTTTTGGCTACACCTTC. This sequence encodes CASSEYDSPGFSFGYTF.